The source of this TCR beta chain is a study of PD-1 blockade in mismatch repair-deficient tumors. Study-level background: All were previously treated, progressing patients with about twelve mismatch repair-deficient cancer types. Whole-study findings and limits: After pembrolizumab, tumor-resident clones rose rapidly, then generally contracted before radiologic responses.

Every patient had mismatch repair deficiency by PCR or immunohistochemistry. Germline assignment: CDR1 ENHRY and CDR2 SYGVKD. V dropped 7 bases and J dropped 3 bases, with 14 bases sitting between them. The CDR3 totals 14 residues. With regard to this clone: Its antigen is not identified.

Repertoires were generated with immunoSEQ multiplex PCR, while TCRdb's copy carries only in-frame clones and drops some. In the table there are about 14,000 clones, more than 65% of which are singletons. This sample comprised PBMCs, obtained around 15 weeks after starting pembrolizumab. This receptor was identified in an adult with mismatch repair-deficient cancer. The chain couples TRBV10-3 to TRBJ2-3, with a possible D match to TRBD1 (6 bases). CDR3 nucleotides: TGTGCCATCAAGTCTACAGGGACGACAGATACGCAGTATTTT. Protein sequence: CAIKSTGTTDTQYF.